The clone carrying this T cell receptor beta chain came up many times. Time point specified: before trial treatment. Gene-specific TRAV and TRBV primers were used for first-strand cDNA, covering alpha and beta chains. With a constant-region primer and a V-primer adapter, TCRs were subjected to 15 to 25 PCR cycles of amplification. mRNA that had been isolated underwent amplification through in vitro transcription. From the reads, TCRdb called clonotypes with MiXCR, one entry per CDR3 protein. This sample has roughly 76,000 distinct CDR3 sequences, with under 20% found just once. The data originate from a study of low-dose radiotherapy and immunotherapy resistance in tumors. Across the whole study: Patients were on oral aspirin 300 mg taken daily for four cycles from cycle 1 day 1.

The CDR3 runs 17 residues. CDR1 and CDR2 (germline): LGHDT, YNNKEL (reference sequence). V dropped 1 base and J dropped 10; count of bases not matched to a gene: 16. V usage is TRBV3-1 and J usage is TRBJ2-1; 7 bases are a match to TRBD2. The clonotype comes from a male donor with prostate cancer. Sequencing was performed on PBMCs, taken before treatment. For the CDR3, the DNA is TGTGCCAGCAGCCAAGGGGGTGGTCTAGCGGAGACTAAAGAGCAGTTCTTC. Encoded protein: CASSQGGGLAETKEQFF.